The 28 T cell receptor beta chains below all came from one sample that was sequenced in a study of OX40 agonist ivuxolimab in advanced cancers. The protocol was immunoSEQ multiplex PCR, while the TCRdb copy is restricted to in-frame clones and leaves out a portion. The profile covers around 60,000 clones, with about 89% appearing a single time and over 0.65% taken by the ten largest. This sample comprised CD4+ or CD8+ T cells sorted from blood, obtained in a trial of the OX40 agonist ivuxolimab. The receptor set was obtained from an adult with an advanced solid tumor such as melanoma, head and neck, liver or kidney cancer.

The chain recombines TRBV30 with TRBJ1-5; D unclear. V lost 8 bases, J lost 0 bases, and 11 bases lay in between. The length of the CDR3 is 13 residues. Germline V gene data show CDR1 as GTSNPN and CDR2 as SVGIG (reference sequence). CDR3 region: CALSGDSNQPQHF. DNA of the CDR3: TGTGCCCTCTCTGGGGATAGCAATCAGCCCCAGCATTTT.

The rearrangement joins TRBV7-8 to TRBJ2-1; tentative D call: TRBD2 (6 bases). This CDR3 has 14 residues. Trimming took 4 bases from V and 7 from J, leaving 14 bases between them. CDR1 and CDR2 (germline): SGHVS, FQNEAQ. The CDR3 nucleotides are TGTGCCAGCAGCTCCCTGGACGGAGGGAATGAGCAGTTCTTC. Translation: CASSSLDGGNEQFF.

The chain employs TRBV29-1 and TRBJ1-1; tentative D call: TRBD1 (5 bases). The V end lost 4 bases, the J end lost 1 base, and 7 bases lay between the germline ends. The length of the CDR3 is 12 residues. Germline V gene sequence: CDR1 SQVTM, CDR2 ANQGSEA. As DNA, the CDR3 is TGCAGCGTTGTGGGGGGGAACACTGAAGCTTTCTTT. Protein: CSVVGGNTEAFF.

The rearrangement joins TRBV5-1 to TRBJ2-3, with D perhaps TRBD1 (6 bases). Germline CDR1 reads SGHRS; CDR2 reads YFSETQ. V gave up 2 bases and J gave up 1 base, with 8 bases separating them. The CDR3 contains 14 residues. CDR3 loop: CASSLQGRTDTQYF. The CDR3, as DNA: TGCGCCAGCAGCTTACAGGGACGCACAGATACGCAGTATTTT.

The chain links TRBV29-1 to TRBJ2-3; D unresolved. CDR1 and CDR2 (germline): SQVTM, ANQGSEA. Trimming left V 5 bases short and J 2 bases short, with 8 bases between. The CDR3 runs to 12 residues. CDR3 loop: CSVRKDTDTQYF. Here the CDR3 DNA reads TGCAGCGTTCGAAAGGACACAGATACGCAGTATTTT.

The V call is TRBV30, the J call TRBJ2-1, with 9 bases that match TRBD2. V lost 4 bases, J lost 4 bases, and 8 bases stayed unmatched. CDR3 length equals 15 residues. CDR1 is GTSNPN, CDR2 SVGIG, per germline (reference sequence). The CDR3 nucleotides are TGTGCCTGGAATTTGGGGACTAGCATATACAATGAGCAGTTCTTC. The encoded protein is CAWNLGTSIYNEQFF.

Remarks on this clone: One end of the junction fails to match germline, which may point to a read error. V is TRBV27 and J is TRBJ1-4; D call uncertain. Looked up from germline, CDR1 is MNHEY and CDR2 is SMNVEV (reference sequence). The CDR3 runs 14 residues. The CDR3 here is CARSLEPPSEKLFF. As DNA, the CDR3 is TGTGCCAGAAGTTTGGAGCCCCCAAGTGAAAAACTGTTTTTT.

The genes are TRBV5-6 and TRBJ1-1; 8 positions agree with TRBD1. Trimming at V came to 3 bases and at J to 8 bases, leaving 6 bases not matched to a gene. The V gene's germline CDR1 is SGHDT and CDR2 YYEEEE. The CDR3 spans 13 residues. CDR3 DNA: TGTGCCAGCAGCTACGTGGACAGGGAGGAAGCTTTCTTT. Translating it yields CASSYVDREEAFF.

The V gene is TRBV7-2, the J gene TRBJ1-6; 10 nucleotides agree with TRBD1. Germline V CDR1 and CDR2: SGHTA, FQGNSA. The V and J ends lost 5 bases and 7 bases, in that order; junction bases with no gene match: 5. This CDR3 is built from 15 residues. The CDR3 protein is CASSRQGAVNSPLHF. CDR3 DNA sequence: TGTGCCAGCAGCCGACAGGGGGCGGTGAATTCACCCCTCCACTTT.

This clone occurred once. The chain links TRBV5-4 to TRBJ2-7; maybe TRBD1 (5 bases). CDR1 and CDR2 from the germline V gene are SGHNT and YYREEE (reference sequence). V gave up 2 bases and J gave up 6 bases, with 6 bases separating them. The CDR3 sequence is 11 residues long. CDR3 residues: CASSFRGEQYF. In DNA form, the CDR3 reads TGTGCCAGCAGCTTTAGGGGCGAGCAGTACTTC.

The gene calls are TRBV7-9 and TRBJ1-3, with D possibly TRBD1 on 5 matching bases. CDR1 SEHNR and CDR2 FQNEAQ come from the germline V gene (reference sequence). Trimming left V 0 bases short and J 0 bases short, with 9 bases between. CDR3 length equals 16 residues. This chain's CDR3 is CASSLAGRGSGNTIYF. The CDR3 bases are TGTGCCAGCAGCTTAGCGGGACGAGGCTCTGGAAACACCATATATTTT.

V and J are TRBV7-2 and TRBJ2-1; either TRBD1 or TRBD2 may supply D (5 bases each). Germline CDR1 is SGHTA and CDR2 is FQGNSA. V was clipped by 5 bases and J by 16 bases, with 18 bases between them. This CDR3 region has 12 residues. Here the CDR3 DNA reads TGTGCCAGCAGCGCAGCCGGGACCAGACACTTCTTC. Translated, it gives CASSAAGTRHFF. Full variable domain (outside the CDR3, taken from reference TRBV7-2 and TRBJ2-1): GAGVSQSPSNKVTEKGKDVELRCDPISGHTALYWYRQSLGQGLEFLIYFQGNSAPDKSGLPSDRFSAERTGGSVSTLTIQRTQQEDSAVYLCASSAAGTRHFFGPGTRLTVL.

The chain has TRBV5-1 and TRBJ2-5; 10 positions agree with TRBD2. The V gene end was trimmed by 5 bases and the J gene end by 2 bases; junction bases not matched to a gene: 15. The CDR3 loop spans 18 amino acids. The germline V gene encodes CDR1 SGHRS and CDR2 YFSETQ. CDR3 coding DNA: TGCGCCAGCAGTCGCGGTGGACTCAGCGGGAGGGTTCAAGAGACCCAGTACTTC. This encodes CASSRGGLSGRVQETQYF.

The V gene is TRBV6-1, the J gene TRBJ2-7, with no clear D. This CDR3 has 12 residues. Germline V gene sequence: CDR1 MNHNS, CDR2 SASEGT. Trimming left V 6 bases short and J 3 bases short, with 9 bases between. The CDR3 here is CASRSYGYEQYF. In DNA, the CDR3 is TGTGCCAGCAGATCCTACGGCTACGAGCAGTACTTC.

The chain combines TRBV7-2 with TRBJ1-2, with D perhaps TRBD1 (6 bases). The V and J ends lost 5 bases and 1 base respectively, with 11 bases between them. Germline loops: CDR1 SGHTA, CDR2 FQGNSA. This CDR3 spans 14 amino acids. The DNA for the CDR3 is TGTGCCAGCAGCCCCAGGACAGTTAACTATGGCTACACCTTC. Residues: CASSPRTVNYGYTF.

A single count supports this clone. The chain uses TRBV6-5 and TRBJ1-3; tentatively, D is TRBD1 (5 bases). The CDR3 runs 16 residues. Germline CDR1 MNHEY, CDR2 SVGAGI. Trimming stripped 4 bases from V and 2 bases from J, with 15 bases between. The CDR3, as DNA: TGTGCCAGCAGTTTAACCGGGACCCCAACTGGAAACACCATATATTTT. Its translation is CASSLTGTPTGNTIYF.

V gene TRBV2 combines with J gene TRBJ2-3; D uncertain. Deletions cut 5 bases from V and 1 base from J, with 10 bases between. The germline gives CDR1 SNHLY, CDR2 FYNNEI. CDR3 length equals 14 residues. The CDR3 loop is CASSSRIGTDTQYF. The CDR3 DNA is TGTGCCAGCAGTTCTAGGATCGGCACAGATACGCAGTATTTT.

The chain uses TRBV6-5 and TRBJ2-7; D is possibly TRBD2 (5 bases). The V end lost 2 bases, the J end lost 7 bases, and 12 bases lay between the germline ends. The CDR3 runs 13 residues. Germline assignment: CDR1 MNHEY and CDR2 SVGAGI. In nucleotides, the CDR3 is TGTGCCAGCAGTTACGCTAGCCAGGAAGAGCAGTACTTC. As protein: CASSYASQEEQYF.

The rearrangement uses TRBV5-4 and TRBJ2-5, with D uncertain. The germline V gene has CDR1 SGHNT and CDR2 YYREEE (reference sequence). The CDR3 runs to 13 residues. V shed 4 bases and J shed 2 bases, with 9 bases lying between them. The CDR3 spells CASSPDGQETQYF. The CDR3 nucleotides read TGTGCCAGCAGCCCCGACGGACAAGAGACCCAGTACTTC.

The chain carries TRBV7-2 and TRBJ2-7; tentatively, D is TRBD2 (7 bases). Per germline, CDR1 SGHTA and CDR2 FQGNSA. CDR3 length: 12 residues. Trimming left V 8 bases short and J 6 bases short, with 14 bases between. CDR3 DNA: TGTGCCAGCGGGGGGCGGGGGTCCGAGCAGTACTTC. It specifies CASGGRGSEQYF.

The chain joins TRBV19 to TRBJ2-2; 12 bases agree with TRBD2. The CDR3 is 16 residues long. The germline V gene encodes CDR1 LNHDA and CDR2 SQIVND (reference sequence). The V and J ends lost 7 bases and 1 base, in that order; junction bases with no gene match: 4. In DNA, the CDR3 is TGTGCCAGTATGGAGGGACTAGCGGGGAACACCGGGGAGCTGTTTTTT. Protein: CASMEGLAGNTGELFF.

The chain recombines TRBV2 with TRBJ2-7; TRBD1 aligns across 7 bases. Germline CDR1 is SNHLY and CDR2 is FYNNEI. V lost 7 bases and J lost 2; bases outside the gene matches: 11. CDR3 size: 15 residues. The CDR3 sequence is CASNFIGTDPYEQYF. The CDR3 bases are TGTGCCAGCAATTTTATCGGGACAGACCCCTACGAGCAGTACTTC.

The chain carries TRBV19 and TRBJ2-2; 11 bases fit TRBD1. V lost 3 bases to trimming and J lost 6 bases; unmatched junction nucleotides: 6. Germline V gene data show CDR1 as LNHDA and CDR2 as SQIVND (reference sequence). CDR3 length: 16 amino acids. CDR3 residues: CASSIRDRGESGELFF. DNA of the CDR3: TGTGCCAGTAGTATCAGGGACAGGGGGGAGTCCGGGGAGCTGTTTTTT.

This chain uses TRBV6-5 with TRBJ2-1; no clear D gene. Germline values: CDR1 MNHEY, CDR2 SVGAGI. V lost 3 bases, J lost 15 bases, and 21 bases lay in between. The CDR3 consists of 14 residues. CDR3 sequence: CASSYDPRSPQWFF. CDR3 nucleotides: TGTGCCAGCAGTTATGACCCCCGAAGTCCCCAGTGGTTCTTC.

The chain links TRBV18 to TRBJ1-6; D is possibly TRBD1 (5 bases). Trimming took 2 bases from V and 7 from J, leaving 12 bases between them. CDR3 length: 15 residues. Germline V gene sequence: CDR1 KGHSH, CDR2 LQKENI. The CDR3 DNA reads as TGTGCCAGCTCACCAAGGCAGGGATCCAATTCACCCCTCCACTTT. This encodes CASSPRQGSNSPLHF.

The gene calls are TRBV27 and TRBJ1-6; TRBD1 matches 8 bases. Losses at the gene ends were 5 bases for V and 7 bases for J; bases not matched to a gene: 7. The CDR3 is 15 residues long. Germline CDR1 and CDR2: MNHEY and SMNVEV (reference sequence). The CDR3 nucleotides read TGTGCCAGCAGTAGACCGGGACAGGACAATTCACCCCTCCACTTT. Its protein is CASSRPGQDNSPLHF.

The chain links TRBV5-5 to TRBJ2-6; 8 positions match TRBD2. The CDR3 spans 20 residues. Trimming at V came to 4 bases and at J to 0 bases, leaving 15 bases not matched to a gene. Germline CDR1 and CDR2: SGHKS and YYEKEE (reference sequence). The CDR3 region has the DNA TGTGCCAGCAGCGTCCCGGGGCGGGAGGACGCCAGCTCTGGGGCCAACGTCCTGACTTTC. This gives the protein CASSVPGREDASSGANVLTF.

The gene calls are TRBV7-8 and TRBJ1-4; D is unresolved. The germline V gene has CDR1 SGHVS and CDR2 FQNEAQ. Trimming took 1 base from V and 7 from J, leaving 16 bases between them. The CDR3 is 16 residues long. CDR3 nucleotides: TGTGCCAGCAGCTTAGGGCCCGGCTCATGGGGTGAAAAACTGTTTTTT. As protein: CASSLGPGSWGEKLFF.